The 19 T cell receptor beta chains given below trace back to one sample, sequenced in a study of blood T cell repertoires in COVID-19. The method was immunoSEQ multiplex PCR; TCRdb's version includes in-frame clones alone and lacks a portion of them. The table has 100,000 to 150,000 clones, around 76% seen once. Sequencing used peripheral blood. These receptors all stem from a man in his sixties with acute or convalescent COVID-19.

The chain has TRBV24-1 and TRBJ1-5; D is possibly TRBD1 (6 bases). Looked up from germline, CDR1 is KGHDR and CDR2 is SFDVKD. The V end lost 3 bases, the J end lost 2 bases, and 10 bases lay between the germline ends. The CDR3 has 15 amino acids. CDR3 amino acids: CATSDRQVGNQPQHF. The CDR3 nucleotides read TGTGCCACCAGTGATCGACAGGTCGGCAATCAGCCCCAGCATTTT.

The chain is built from TRBV5-1 and TRBJ1-2, with 7 bases identical to TRBD1. Germline lookup yields CDR1 SGHRS and CDR2 YFSETQ. The CDR3 has 14 amino acids. The ends lost 5 bases at V and 1 base at J; junction bases unmatched: 5. CDR3 sequence (DNA): TGCGCCAGCAGGTCCAACAGGGGTAACTATGGCTACACCTTC. Its translation: CASRSNRGNYGYTF.

For this clone: Just one base apart from a much larger clone, this may be a read error. V gene TRBV16 combines with J gene TRBJ1-1; maybe TRBD1 (5 bases). The germline V and J ends were trimmed by 3 bases and 1 base, with 6 bases remaining between them. Germline lookup yields CDR1 KGHSY and CDR2 FQNENV. This CDR3 has 13 amino acids. The CDR3 reads CASSQTANTEAFF. CDR3 in DNA: TGTGCCAGCAGCCAGACAGCGAACACTGAAGCTTTCTTT.

The chain has TRBV21-1 and TRBJ2-7; TRBD1, the table's D call, lacks a check against the DNA. TRBV21-1 is a recognized pseudogene. The CDR3 runs 16 residues. In DNA, the CDR3 is TGTGCCAGCAGCATACCAAGACAGGGACGTTCCTACGAGCAGTACTTC. It is translated as CASSIPRQGRSYEQYF.

The chain carries TRBV5-6 and TRBJ1-2; D remains unclear. CDR1 is SGHDT, CDR2 YYEEEE, per germline. The V end was cut by 2 bases, the J end by 2 bases, with 13 bases between. The CDR3 extends over 15 amino acids. The CDR3 here is CASSLRGLRNYGYTF. CDR3 DNA sequence: TGTGCCAGCAGCTTACGGGGATTAAGGAACTATGGCTACACCTTC.

The chain combines TRBV6-1 with TRBJ1-1, with D tentatively TRBD1 (5 bases). Germline V gene sequence: CDR1 MNHNS, CDR2 SASEGT. The CDR3 spans 15 residues. The germline V and J ends were trimmed by 3 bases and 2 bases, with 13 bases remaining between them. CDR3 amino acids: CASSDGAAINTEAFF. The CDR3, as DNA: TGTGCCAGCAGTGATGGGGCAGCAATAAACACTGAAGCTTTCTTT.

The chain is built from TRBV29-1 and TRBJ1-2, with D tentatively TRBD1 (6 bases). Trimming took 0 bases from V and 6 from J, leaving 11 bases between them. Germline assignment: CDR1 SQVTM and CDR2 ANQGSEA. The CDR3 has 13 amino acids. CDR3 protein: CSVEDITGNGYTF. The CDR3 coding sequence is TGCAGCGTTGAAGATATCACAGGGAATGGCTACACCTTC. The full variable domain, completed using reference TRBV29-1 and TRBJ1-2, is SAVISQKPSRDICQRGTSLTIQCQVDSQVTMMFWYRQQPGQSLTLIATANQGSEATYESGFVIDKFPISRPNLTFSTLTVSNMSPEDSSIYLCSVEDITGNGYTFGSGTRLTVV.

This chain connects TRBV2 to TRBJ2-3, with D maybe TRBD1 (5 bases). This CDR3 has 15 residues. Germline V CDR1 and CDR2: SNHLY, FYNNEI. With 7 bases removed from V and 2 bases from J, the gap between germline ends came to 16 bases. The CDR3 DNA is TGTGCCAGCAACCGACAGCCAGTGACCACAGATACGCAGTATTTT. Amino acids: CASNRQPVTTDTQYF.

The rearrangement uses TRBV5-6 and TRBJ2-1, with D possibly TRBD1 on 6 matching bases. Germline V lookup: CDR1 SGHDT, CDR2 YYEEEE. V gave up 2 bases and J gave up 3 bases, with 12 bases separating them. The CDR3 is made up of 15 amino acids. This CDR3 is CASSLRGGIYNEQFF. For the CDR3, the DNA is TGTGCCAGCAGCTTACGAGGGGGAATCTACAATGAGCAGTTCTTC.

The chain couples TRBV5-8 to TRBJ2-1, with 10 positions matching TRBD2. This CDR3 has 16 amino acids. CDR1 and CDR2 (germline): SGHTS, YDEGEE. V trimming: 1 base; J trimming: 8 bases; junction bases outside the gene matches: 9. The CDR3 here is CASSLSLAGAWDEQFF. The CDR3 nucleotides read TGTGCCAGCAGCTTGTCCCTAGCGGGGGCTTGGGATGAGCAGTTCTTC.

V usage is TRBV11-2 and J usage is TRBJ2-7, with 7 bases matching TRBD2. CDR1 is SGHAT and CDR2 is FQNNGV in the germline V gene. The CDR3 extends over 13 amino acids. V lost 4 bases to trimming and J lost 0 bases; unmatched junction nucleotides: 0. CDR3 amino acids: CASSWEGSYEQYF. DNA for the CDR3: TGTGCCAGCAGCTGGGAGGGCTCCTACGAGCAGTACTTC.

This sequence joins TRBV5-1 and TRBJ2-3; 13 bases agree with TRBD2. This CDR3 has 14 residues. The germline V gene encodes CDR1 SGHRS and CDR2 YFSETQ. Trimming at V came to 4 bases and at J to 14 bases, leaving 10 bases not matched to a gene. The CDR3 spells CASSIPGLAGEGYF. The CDR3 DNA follows: TGCGCCAGCAGCATCCCTGGACTAGCGGGGGAAGGGTATTTT.

The J gene is TRBJ2-1, the V gene TRBV6-5, with 11 nucleotides matching TRBD1. Germline loops: CDR1 MNHEY, CDR2 SVGAGI. This CDR3 has 16 amino acids. Trimming cost V 2 bases and J 8 bases; bases outside gene matches: 8. The CDR3 sequence is CASSYLFRTGGDEQFF. Written as DNA, the CDR3 is TGTGCCAGCAGTTACCTTTTCAGGACAGGGGGCGATGAGCAGTTCTTC.

The chain couples TRBV10-2 to TRBJ2-3; 13 bases fit TRBD2. Per germline, CDR1 WSHSY and CDR2 SAAADI. V gave up 4 bases and J gave up 4 bases; unmatched junction bases: 5. This CDR3 contains 16 residues. The CDR3, as DNA: TGCGCCAGCAGTGCCCGACTAGCGGGAGGAGCAGATACGCAGTATTTT. Translating it yields CASSARLAGGADTQYF.

The rearrangement joins TRBV10-3 to TRBJ1-2, with 7 nucleotides matching TRBD1. CDR1 and CDR2 from the germline V gene are ENHRY and SYGVKD. V was clipped by 7 bases and J by 5 bases; unmatched bases: 10. The CDR3 extends over 14 amino acids. DNA for the CDR3: TGTGCCATCAAAGGGACAGTTGATTATTATGGCTACACCTTC. Amino acids: CAIKGTVDYYGYTF.

The chain links TRBV5-1 to TRBJ2-7; TRBD2 matches at 7 bases. Germline V gene sequence: CDR1 SGHRS, CDR2 YFSETQ. The CDR3 covers 14 residues. J was trimmed by 3 bases and V by 4 bases; bases with no gene match: 7. The chain's CDR3 is CASSLAGEGYEQYF. The CDR3 DNA sequence: TGCGCCAGCAGCCTAGCCGGGGAGGGCTACGAGCAGTACTTC. The full variable domain, in which reference TRBV5-1 and TRBJ2-7 provide the parts outside the CDR3, is KAGVTQTPRYLIKTRGQQVTLSCSPISGHRSVSWYQQTPGQGLQFLFEYFSETQRNKGNFPGRFSGRQFSNSRSEMNVSTLELGDSALYLCASSLAGEGYEQYFGPGTRLTVT.

This sequence joins TRBV5-4 and TRBJ2-6; D gene unclear. Germline V CDR1 and CDR2: SGHNT, YYREEE (reference sequence). This CDR3 contains 15 residues. V lost 0 bases and J 0 bases, leaving 4 bases between the germline ends. The CDR3 loop is CASSLGGSGANVLTF. The CDR3 DNA follows: TGTGCCAGCAGCTTGGGAGGCTCTGGGGCCAACGTCCTGACTTTC.

The V and J genes are TRBV5-6 and TRBJ2-7; a possible D gene is TRBD2 (6 bases). Trimming took off 4 bases at V and 4 bases at J, with 21 bases between the two ends. The CDR3 contains 16 residues. Germline V gene sequence: CDR1 SGHDT, CDR2 YYEEEE. This chain's CDR3 is CASSPQWGRLRYEQYF. The CDR3 DNA reads as TGTGCCAGCAGCCCCCAGTGGGGGAGGCTAAGGTACGAGCAGTACTTC.

This chain uses TRBV2 with TRBJ1-6; TRBD1 matches at 8 bases. CDR1 and CDR2 from the germline V gene are SNHLY and FYNNEI. The CDR3 runs 14 residues. V lost 1 base, J lost 10 bases, and 3 bases stayed unmatched. In nucleotides, the CDR3 is TGTGCCAGCAGTGAAGTGGGGGACAGGTCACCCCTCCACTTT. Amino acids: CASSEVGDRSPLHF.